The next 8 T cell receptor beta chains were all read from a single sample in a study of T cells in Graves' hyperthyroidism and ophthalmopathy. Amplification targeted TCR beta CDR3 regions from RNA transcripts. The HTBI primer set was used in a first-round RT-PCR of the TCR CDR3. Via MiXCR, TCRdb re-called the multiplex PCR reads, giving one row per CDR3 protein. The data contain under 130,000 distinct CDR3 sequences, roughly 44% of them singletons. Sequences were obtained from blood. The receptors here all came from a man aged 35 to 55 with Graves' hyperthyroidism.

The genes are TRBV5-1 and TRBJ1-3, with 7 bases matching TRBD1. Losses at the gene ends were 4 bases for V and 0 bases for J; bases not matched to a gene: 22. Germline V gene lookup returns CDR1 SGHRS and CDR2 YFSETQ. CDR3 length equals 21 residues. The CDR3 sequence is CASSEFLQGPYSLSSGNTIYF. The DNA for the CDR3 is TGCGCCAGCAGCGAATTCCTACAGGGGCCCTACTCACTTAGCTCTGGAAACACCATATATTTT.

As to this clonotype: A much larger clonotype is one base distant, so this may be a read error. The chain joins TRBV7-9 to TRBJ1-1, with D hard to call. V lost 10 bases and J lost 1, with 13 bases in between. This CDR3 contains 13 residues. CDR1 is SEHNR, CDR2 FQNEAQ, per germline (reference sequence). CDR3 in DNA: TGTGCCAACGGGGAGAGGACGAACACTGAAGCTTTCTTT. Translation: CANGERTNTEAFF.

The count of this clonotype is one. This chain links TRBV25-1 with TRBJ2-3; the match to TRBD2 covers 11 bases. This CDR3 has 16 amino acids. With 4 bases clipped from V and 2 bases from J, the junction kept 5 bases outside the gene matches. From germline, CDR1 is MGHDK and CDR2 SYGVNS. CDR3 protein: CASSVGLAVITDTQYF. The DNA of the CDR3 is TGTGCCAGCAGTGTGGGACTAGCGGTAATCACAGATACGCAGTATTTT.

Ten or more counts support this clonotype. This chain links TRBV7-9 with TRBJ2-7; D gene uncertain. Germline V lookup: CDR1 SEHNR, CDR2 FQNEAQ (reference sequence). There are 17 residues in the CDR3. The ends were cut back, 5 bases at V and 6 bases at J, with 26 bases in the middle. The CDR3 DNA reads TGTGCCAGCAGCCCTTCCTACGCGAAGGGTTTGCTGTCCGAGCAGTACTTC. It is translated as CASSPSYAKGLLSEQYF.

This clonotype has ten or more counts. V and J are TRBV2 and TRBJ2-3; 9 bases fit TRBD1. There are 17 residues in the CDR3. Germline V gives CDR1 SNHLY, CDR2 FYNNEI. V lost 7 bases, J lost 4 bases, and 15 bases stayed unmatched. CDR3 coding DNA: TGTGCCAGCAATCGACCCCCGGGACAGGGTCGATCAGATACGCAGTATTTT. Translated: CASNRPPGQGRSDTQYF.

This clonotype was detected many times. The chain carries TRBV7-2 and TRBJ2-5, with D possibly being TRBD1 or TRBD2 (5 bases each). V lost 5 bases, J lost 4 bases, and 11 bases lay in between. CDR1 and CDR2 (germline): SGHTA, FQGNSA. This CDR3 comprises 13 residues. CDR3 sequence: CASSLRDPETQYF. The CDR3 DNA follows: TGTGCCAGCAGCCTCCGGGACCCAGAGACCCAGTACTTC.

There are many counts of this clonotype. The chain links TRBV19 to TRBJ1-1, with D unclear. Per the germline V gene, CDR1 is LNHDA and CDR2 is SQIVND (reference sequence). The CDR3 runs to 13 residues. V lost 3 bases, J lost 3 bases, and 8 bases lay in between. The CDR3: CASSIRVDTEAFF. DNA for the CDR3: TGTGCCAGTAGTATTCGTGTGGACACTGAAGCTTTCTTT.

This clonotype was counted once. The gene calls are TRBV18 and TRBJ2-2; D gene uncertain. V gave up 6 bases and J gave up 1 base, with 15 bases separating them. Germline V gives CDR1 KGHSH, CDR2 LQKENI. This CDR3 is 16 amino acids long. The CDR3 here is CASSLRRKQNTGELFF. For the CDR3, the DNA is TGTGCCAGCTCGCTGCGGCGGAAGCAGAACACCGGGGAGCTGTTTTTT.